A single sample is the source of the 12 T cell receptor beta chains below, sequenced in a study of graft-versus-host responses after intestinal transplantation (TCRdb year 2021). The method was the immunoSEQ multiplex PCR assay. TCRdb provides this immuneACCESS table in a form limited to in-frame rearrangements. Some clones are lacking; in checked studies, under half of them reflect an unresolved V gene, and why the rest are absent is not known. Counted in this sample were 80,000 or so clones; around 92% of them appeared once. The ten most abundant clones make up roughly 0.72% of the sample. This specimen consisted of PBMCs, obtained 98 days after intestinal transplantation. All receptors derive from a human patient who received an intestinal transplant, so some T cells may come from the graft donor.

V and J are TRBV27 and TRBJ2-7, with D perhaps matching TRBD2 (6 bases). The CDR3 spans 14 residues. Trimming shortened V by 5 bases and J by 2 bases, and 13 bases separated the two germline ends. Germline-derived CDR1 and CDR2 are MNHEY and SMNVEV (reference sequence). CDR3: CASSLGGFTYEQYF. For the CDR3, the DNA is TGTGCCAGCAGTCTCGGGGGTTTCACCTACGAGCAGTACTTC.

The chain is built from TRBV19 and TRBJ1-2, with D possibly being TRBD1 (6 bases). Trimming took off 6 bases at V and 6 bases at J, with 17 bases between the two ends. The CDR3 loop spans 14 amino acids. In germline, CDR1 is LNHDA, CDR2 SQIVND (reference sequence). The CDR3 DNA follows: TGTGCCAGTAGACCTTCACAGGGCTGGGATGGCTACACCTTC. Translation: CASRPSQGWDGYTF.

The chain uses TRBV14 and TRBJ2-1; 9 positions match TRBD2. CDR1 and CDR2 (germline): SGHDN, FVKESK. After removal of 1 base from V and 10 bases from J, the junction contained 8 bases not matched to a gene. The CDR3 length is 15 residues. The CDR3 DNA reads TGTGCCAGCAGCCAAGGGGCTATAGCGGGGGAAGAGCAGTTCTTC. The encoded protein is CASSQGAIAGEEQFF.

The V and J genes are TRBV6-5 and TRBJ1-2; no reliable D call. With 6 bases removed from V and 6 bases from J, the gap between germline ends came to 14 bases. The germline CDR1 and CDR2 sequences are MNHEY and SVGAGI. The CDR3 contains 13 residues. The CDR3 spells CASSPLRKNGYTF. CDR3 DNA sequence: TGTGCCAGCAGCCCCCTTAGGAAAAATGGCTACACCTTC.

V usage is TRBV11-1 and J usage is TRBJ2-5; 8 bases align to TRBD2. The length of the CDR3 is 16 residues. V lost 6 bases and J lost 4; bases outside the gene matches: 13. Germline V CDR1 and CDR2: SGHAT, FQDESV (reference sequence). CDR3 nucleotides: TGTGCCAGCAGGCCCCACCGTCTCGGGGGGGCAGAGACCCAGTACTTC. This encodes CASRPHRLGGAETQYF.

The chain couples TRBV25-1 to TRBJ2-2; the D is unclear. Trimming took off 6 bases at V and 4 bases at J, with 6 bases between the two ends. The CDR3 has 12 amino acids. The germline V gene encodes CDR1 MGHDK and CDR2 SYGVNS. CDR3 in amino acids: CASREGTGELFF. The CDR3 bases are TGTGCCAGCAGAGAAGGCACCGGGGAGCTGTTTTTT. The whole variable domain, remainder taken from reference TRBV25-1 and TRBJ2-2, is EADIYQTPRYLVIGTGKKITLECSQTMGHDKMYWYQQDPGMELHLIHYSYGVNSTEKGDLSSESTVSRIRTEHFPLTLESARPSHTSQYLCASREGTGELFFGEGSRLTVL.

The chain is built from TRBV6-5 and TRBJ1-2, with D tentatively TRBD1 (5 bases). The V end lost 4 bases, the J end lost 4 bases, and 16 bases lay between the germline ends. This CDR3 contains 15 residues. Per the germline V gene, CDR1 is MNHEY and CDR2 is SVGAGI. CDR3 residues: CASSSGGRVPYGYTF. The CDR3 DNA sequence: TGTGCCAGCAGTTCTGGGGGGAGGGTACCCTATGGCTACACCTTC.

The chain joins TRBV5-1 to TRBJ2-3; D remains ambiguous. The CDR3 loop spans 13 amino acids. The germline V gene encodes CDR1 SGHRS and CDR2 YFSETQ. The V gene lost 0 bases and the J gene lost 6 bases, with 8 bases spanning the gap. CDR3 loop: CASSLGVGDTQYF. CDR3 sequence (DNA): TGCGCCAGCAGCTTGGGTGTTGGGGATACGCAGTATTTT.

The chain combines TRBV6-5 with TRBJ2-1, with D possibly TRBD2 on 6 matching bases. Germline V gives CDR1 MNHEY, CDR2 SVGAGI. V lost 6 bases and J lost 6, with 15 bases in between. This CDR3 spans 14 amino acids. Written as DNA, the CDR3 is TGTGCCAGCAGACGACTAGATCAGAGCAATGAGCAGTTCTTC. It codes for CASRRLDQSNEQFF.

This sequence joins TRBV9 and TRBJ2-3; D is tentatively TRBD1 or TRBD2 (7 bases each). Per the germline V gene, CDR1 is SGDLS and CDR2 is YYNGEE. Trimming shortened V by 3 bases and J by 5 bases, and 13 bases separated the two germline ends. The CDR3 totals 14 residues. The CDR3 region is CASSAQGEGDTQYF. Written as DNA, the CDR3 is TGTGCCAGCAGCGCCCAGGGGGAGGGAGATACGCAGTATTTT. The full variable domain, its missing parts supplied by reference TRBV9 and TRBJ2-3, is DSGVTQTPKHLITATGQRVTLRCSPRSGDLSVYWYQQSLDQGLQFLIQYYNGEERAKGNILERFSAQQFPDLHSELNLSSLELGDSALYFCASSAQGEGDTQYFGPGTRLTVL.

The V gene is TRBV10-3, the J gene TRBJ2-1; 11 nucleotides agree with TRBD2. The CDR3 is made up of 16 amino acids. Trimming cost V 0 bases and J 12 bases; bases outside gene matches: 10. Germline CDR1 is ENHRY and CDR2 is SYGVKD. The CDR3 DNA sequence: TGTGCCATCAGTGAGTCGTTGACTAGCGGGAAGGGCGGGCAGTTCTTC. This gives the protein CAISESLTSGKGGQFF.

The chain couples TRBV11-1 to TRBJ2-3; perhaps TRBD1 as D (6 bases). V was shortened by 1 base and J by 0 bases, with 14 bases between the two germline ends. The CDR3 spans 17 residues. Germline assignment: CDR1 SGHAT and CDR2 FQDESV (reference sequence). The CDR3 DNA follows: TGTGCCAGCAGCTTAGAGAATGACAGGTTTAGCACAGATACGCAGTATTTT. Residues: CASSLENDRFSTDTQYF.